Sequencing of this TCR beta chain was carried out in a study of shared clonotypes between healthy human individuals (dated by TCRdb to the early 2020s). Regarding the study in general: A few men and a couple of women, aged 18 to 49 years, made up the cohort. For each donor, three plates each were used for CD4 naive and CD4 memory, two plates were used for CD8 naive, and one plate was used for CD8 memory. To increase sequencing depth and limit assay-specific biases, different laboratories used diverse techniques to prepare libraries and sequence TCR repertoires. Leukapheresis yielded between about 0.94 and 9.5 billion PBMCs per donor. The study deeply sequenced blood TCR repertoires of five healthy adults to estimate repertoire size and the extent of clonotype sharing between individuals. What the authors observed across the whole study: Sampling was limited to blood, and TCR repertoires in tissue likely differ from TCR repertoires in blood. Roughly 5% of naive CD4, around 3.6% of naive CD8, approximately 2.2% of memory CD4, and 0.4% of memory CD8 clonotypes were shared across a few donors. Incomplete sequencing was indicated by rarefaction of sorted-subset datasets, despite the large sequencing depth. The genetic and exposure-history diversity represented was limited by the small number of donors. Larger estimated clonotype richness was generally found for naive subsets than for memory subsets. Higher generation probabilities were observed for clonotypes shared by all four sorted-subset donors than for non-shared clonotypes. Pairwise subsampling led to the expectation that sequencing depth would affect the degree of clonotype sharing among donors.

Comment on this clone: Its antigen specificity is not known. Base qualities are not recorded, but no much larger clone differs from it by a single base.

TCR CDR3 regions were amplified from genomic DNA by multiplex PCR using the deep immunoSEQ assay. Extracted genomic DNA from each cell subset was distributed evenly across all wells of several immunoSEQ 96-well plates, and each plate was treated as a replicate. Each replicate PCR for sorted subsets received 150 to 250 ng genomic DNA, equal to roughly 33,000 T cell genomes. Purified libraries were measured with a Qubit 3.0 fluorometer, size-checked on a Bioanalyzer 2100, and measured again with the KAPA Library Quantification kit. Every immunoSEQ 96-well plate was sequenced on a separate single-read 150-cycle Illumina NextSeq 550 flow cell. As for the original processing: Because the immunoSEQ output held only junctional sequences and lacked quality scores, the filtering could not match the filtering applied to full-length reads. Sequences were annotated with PyIR, a Python wrapper for IgBLAST v1.9, using IMGT germline references to assign V/J genes and CDR3. Any read was removed if the V/J assignment was weak (E-value above 1e-6), the CDR3 was missing, or the read contained stop codons, out-of-frame junctions, or ambiguous translated residues. V3J clonotypes were defined as sequences sharing an identical inferred V gene, J gene, and CDR3 amino acid sequence. Percentage overlap between repertoires was computed as shared unique clonotypes divided by the size of the smaller repertoire. Repertoire richness was assessed with RTK rarefaction, the Chao1 estimator, and Recon v2.1 estimates of unobserved clonotypes. Generation probabilities were computed with OLGA for all TCRbeta clonotypes obtained by the gDNA method from several donors. TCRdb carries this immuneACCESS record with in-frame sequences only. Its versions omit some clonotypes, under half of them owing to an unresolved V gene in the studies checked, with the rest unexplained. That table gives V, J and clone size, and the DNA gave D and trimming. The sample contains 2.3 million or so clones, approximately 93% of them found a single time. Roughly 0.36% of the sample comes from the top ten.

CDR3 length: 19 amino acids, cysteine to phenylalanine. Solely the CDR3 DNA is kept, with 57 bases framed from the first base. Based on the germline V gene, the CDR1 and CDR2 sequences are SGHTA and FQGNSA. Trimmed from V: 1 base; trimmed from J: 8 bases; junction bases lacking a gene match: 16. Donors were healthy HIV-negative adults with no recently reported acute infections or vaccinations. All donors were Caucasian adults living in Nashville, Tennessee, USA. Magnetic negative selection was used to enrich CD4+ T cells, after which naive cells were positively selected on CD45RA and the negative fraction became the memory subset. After blood collection by leukapheresis, PBMCs were isolated using Ficoll-Histopaque density gradient centrifugation and then cryopreserved in the vapor phase of liquid nitrogen. Purity and quantity of every magnetically sorted T cell population were checked by analytical flow cytometry. Genomic DNA was isolated from every sorted fraction and measured by UV absorbance on a Nanodrop 2000c.

Sequences were obtained from naive CD4+ T cells from PBMCs. This specimen's cell subset or site label, per the study, means: CD45RA+ positively selected. This TCR was sampled from a man younger than 30 in good health. Some clones in this sample may be carry-over from other donors' samples. This sequence uses TRBV7-2 and TRBJ2-1, and 11 junction bases match TRBD2. The CDR3 protein is CASSLGQGLAGGPSHEQFF. The DNA reads TGTGCCAGCAGCTTAGGCCAGGGCTTAGCGGGAGGGCCTTCCCATGAGCAGTTCTTC.